Below, 5 T cell receptor beta chains from the same sample are listed, as sequenced in a study of OX40 agonist ivuxolimab in advanced cancers. The assay was immunoSEQ multiplex PCR, and TCRdb's table has in-frame clones only and misses some. The table includes tens of thousands of clones, about 86% detected once. The starting material was CD4+ or CD8+ T cells sorted from blood, obtained in a trial of the OX40 agonist ivuxolimab. These receptors all come from an adult with an advanced solid tumor such as melanoma, head and neck, liver or kidney cancer.

The chain combines TRBV9 with TRBJ2-3; D not certain. From germline, CDR1 is SGDLS and CDR2 YYNGEE. The germline V and J ends were trimmed by 3 bases and 4 bases, with 12 bases remaining between them. The CDR3 covers 14 residues. This CDR3 is CASSANGLSDTQYF. The CDR3 DNA reads as TGTGCCAGCAGCGCGAACGGTCTGTCAGATACGCAGTATTTT. Full variable domain (rest looked up from reference TRBV9 and TRBJ2-3): DSGVTQTPKHLITATGQRVTLRCSPRSGDLSVYWYQQSLDQGLQFLIQYYNGEERAKGNILERFSAQQFPDLHSELNLSSLELGDSALYFCASSANGLSDTQYFGPGTRLTVL.

V gene TRBV9 combines with J gene TRBJ2-3, with D perhaps matching TRBD1 or TRBD2 (6 bases each). The CDR3 runs to 13 residues. V gave up 2 bases and J gave up 7 bases, with 11 bases separating them. Germline CDR1 is SGDLS and CDR2 is YYNGEE. CDR3: CASSVKGGYTQYF. For the CDR3, the DNA is TGTGCCAGCAGCGTTAAGGGGGGATATACGCAGTATTTT.

The chain recombines TRBV2 with TRBJ2-1, with D maybe TRBD1 (6 bases). This CDR3 region has 16 residues. Germline CDR1 reads SNHLY; CDR2 reads FYNNEI. Trimming cost V 3 bases and J 5 bases, with 17 bases left between them. The CDR3 here is CASSESLHRADNEQFF. In nucleotides, the CDR3 is TGTGCCAGCAGTGAGTCACTACACAGGGCCGACAATGAGCAGTTCTTC.

The chain uses TRBV29-1 and TRBJ1-2; the D is unclear. Trimming took off 3 bases at V and 4 bases at J, with 9 bases between the two ends. The CDR3 sequence is 12 residues long. Looked up from germline, CDR1 is SQVTM and CDR2 is ANQGSEA. Here the CDR3 reads CSVERGVYGYTF. The CDR3, as DNA: TGCAGCGTTGAGCGGGGAGTCTATGGCTACACCTTC. Full variable domain (rest looked up from reference TRBV29-1 and TRBJ1-2): SAVISQKPSRDICQRGTSLTIQCQVDSQVTMMFWYRQQPGQSLTLIATANQGSEATYESGFVIDKFPISRPNLTFSTLTVSNMSPEDSSIYLCSVERGVYGYTFGSGTRLTVV.

With respect to this clone: A read error is the likely source, as a far larger clone sits one nucleotide away. This CDR3 is CANTGTKRGYTF. In nucleotides, the CDR3 is TGTGCCAATACCGGGACCAAGCGTGGCTACACCTTC. This chain uses TRBV10-3 with TRBJ1-2, with D possibly matching TRBD1 (5 bases). Per germline, CDR1 ENHRY and CDR2 SYGVKD. This CDR3 has 12 residues. Trimming cost V 10 bases and J 7 bases, with 16 bases left between them.